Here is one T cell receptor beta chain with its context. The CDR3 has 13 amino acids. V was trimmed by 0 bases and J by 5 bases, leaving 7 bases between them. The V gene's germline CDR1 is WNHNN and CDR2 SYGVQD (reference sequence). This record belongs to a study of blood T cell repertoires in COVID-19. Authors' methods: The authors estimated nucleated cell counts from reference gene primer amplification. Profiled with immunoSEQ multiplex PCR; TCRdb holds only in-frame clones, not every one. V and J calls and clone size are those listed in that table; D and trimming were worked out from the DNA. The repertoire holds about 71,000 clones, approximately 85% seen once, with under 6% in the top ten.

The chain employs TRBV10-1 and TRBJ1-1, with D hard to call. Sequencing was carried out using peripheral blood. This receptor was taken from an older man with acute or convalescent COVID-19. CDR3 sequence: CASSESEETEAFF. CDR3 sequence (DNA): TGCGCCAGCAGTGAGTCAGAGGAGACTGAAGCTTTCTTT.